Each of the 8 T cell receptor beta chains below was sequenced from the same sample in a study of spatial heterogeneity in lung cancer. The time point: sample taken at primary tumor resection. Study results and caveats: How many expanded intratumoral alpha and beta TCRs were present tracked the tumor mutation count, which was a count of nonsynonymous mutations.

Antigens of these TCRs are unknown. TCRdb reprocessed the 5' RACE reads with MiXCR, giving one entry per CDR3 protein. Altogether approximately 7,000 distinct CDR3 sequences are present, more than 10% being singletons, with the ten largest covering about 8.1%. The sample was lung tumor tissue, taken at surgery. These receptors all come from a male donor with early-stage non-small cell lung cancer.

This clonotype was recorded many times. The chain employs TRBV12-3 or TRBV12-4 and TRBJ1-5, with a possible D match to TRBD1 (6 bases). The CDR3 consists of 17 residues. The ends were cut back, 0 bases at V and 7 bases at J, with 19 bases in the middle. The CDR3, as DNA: TGTGCCAGCAGTTTAGCCCTGGGGGGGCGGAGAAGCCAGCCCCAGCATTTT. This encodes CASSLALGGRRSQPQHF.

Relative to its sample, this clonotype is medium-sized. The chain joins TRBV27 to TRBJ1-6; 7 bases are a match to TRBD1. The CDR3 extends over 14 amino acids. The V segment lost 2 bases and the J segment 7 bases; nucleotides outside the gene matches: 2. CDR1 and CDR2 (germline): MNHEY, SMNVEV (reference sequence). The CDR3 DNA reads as TGTGCCAGCAGTTTAGCCAGGGGGAATTCACCCCTCCACTTT. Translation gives CASSLARGNSPLHF.

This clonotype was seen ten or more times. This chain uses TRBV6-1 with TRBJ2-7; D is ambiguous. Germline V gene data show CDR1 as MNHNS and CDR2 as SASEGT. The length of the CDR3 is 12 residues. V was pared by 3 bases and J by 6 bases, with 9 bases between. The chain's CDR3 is CASSDYPSEQYV. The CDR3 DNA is TGTGCCAGCAGTGACTATCCTTCCGAGCAGTACGTC.

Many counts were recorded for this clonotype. CDR3 in DNA: TGTGCCAGCAGAGAACGGAGAGGGAAGACCCAGTACTTC. Residues: CASRERRGKTQYF. The chain couples TRBV28 to TRBJ2-5; the D gene is possibly TRBD2 (5 bases). The V gene lost 6 bases and the J gene lost 6 bases, with 14 bases spanning the gap. This CDR3 comprises 13 residues. Germline V gene sequence: CDR1 MDHEN, CDR2 SYDVKM.

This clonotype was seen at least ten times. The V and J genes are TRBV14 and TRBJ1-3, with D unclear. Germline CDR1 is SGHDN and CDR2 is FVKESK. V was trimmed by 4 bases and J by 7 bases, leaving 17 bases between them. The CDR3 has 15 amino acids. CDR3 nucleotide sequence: TGTGCCAGCAGCCCGGATATCCGGGATCGGAACACCATATATTTT. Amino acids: CASSPDIRDRNTIYF.

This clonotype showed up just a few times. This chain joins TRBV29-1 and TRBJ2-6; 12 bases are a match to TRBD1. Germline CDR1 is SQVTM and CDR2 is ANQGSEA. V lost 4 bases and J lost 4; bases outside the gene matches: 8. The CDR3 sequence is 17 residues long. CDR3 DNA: TGCAGCGTTGCCGGGACAGGGGGCGTGACAGGGGCCAACGTCCTGACTTTC. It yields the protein CSVAGTGGVTGANVLTF.

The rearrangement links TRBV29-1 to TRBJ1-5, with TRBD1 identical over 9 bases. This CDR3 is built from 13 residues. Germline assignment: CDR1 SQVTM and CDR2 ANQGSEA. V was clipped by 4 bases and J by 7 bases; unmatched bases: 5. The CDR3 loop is CSVGTGEGQPQHF. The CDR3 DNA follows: TGCAGCGTTGGGACAGGGGAAGGACAGCCCCAGCATTTT.

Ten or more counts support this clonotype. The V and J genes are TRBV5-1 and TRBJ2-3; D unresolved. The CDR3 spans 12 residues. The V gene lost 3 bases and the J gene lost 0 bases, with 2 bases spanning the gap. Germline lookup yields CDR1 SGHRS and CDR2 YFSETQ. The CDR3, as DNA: TGCGCCAGCAGCTCAAGCACAGATACGCAGTATTTT. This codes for CASSSSTDTQYF.